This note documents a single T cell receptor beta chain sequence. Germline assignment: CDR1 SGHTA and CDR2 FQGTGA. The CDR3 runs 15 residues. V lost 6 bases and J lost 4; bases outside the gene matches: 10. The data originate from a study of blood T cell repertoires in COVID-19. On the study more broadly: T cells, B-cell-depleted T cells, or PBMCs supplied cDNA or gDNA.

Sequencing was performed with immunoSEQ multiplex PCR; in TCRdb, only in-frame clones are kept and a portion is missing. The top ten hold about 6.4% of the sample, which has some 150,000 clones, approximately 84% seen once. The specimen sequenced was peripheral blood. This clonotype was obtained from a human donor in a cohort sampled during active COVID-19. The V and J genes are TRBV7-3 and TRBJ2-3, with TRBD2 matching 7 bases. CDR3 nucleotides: TGTGCCAGCAGTCTTAGCGGGTCGCGGGCAGATACGCAGTATTTT. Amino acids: CASSLSGSRADTQYF.